These T cell receptor beta chains were read from a single sample in a study of identical twins. TCRdb re-derived calls from the 5' RACE reads in MiXCR, one entry per CDR3 protein. The profile shows around 290,000 distinct CDR3 sequences, roughly 9% of them singletons. The same data also contributed to another study, on yellow fever vaccine responses in identical twins.

Material for sequencing was CD8+ T cells sorted from blood. These receptors originate from a woman younger than 30 in good health. Each CDR3 is given with its conserved first and last residue. The D gene is left open where the match is weak. Where a row states a size, it is once, few, many or the class of an expanded clone; other rows omit it.

clone_size	d_call	v_call	j_call	cdr3_aa	cdr3_nt
many	TRBD1	TRBV7-9	TRBJ2-7	CASSRRDRGYEQYF	TGTGCCAGCAGCCGCCGGGACAGGGGATACGAGCAGTACTTC
many	TRBD2	TRBV12-3/TRBV12-4	TRBJ2-7	CASSLFGTGGDEQYF	TGTGCCAGCAGTTTATTTGGGACGGGGGGAGACGAGCAGTACTTC
NA	NA	TRBV28	TRBJ1-4	CASSPRDEGEKLFF	TGTGCCAGCAGTCCCCGGGACGAGGGAGAAAAACTGTTTTTT
NA	NA	TRBV7-9	TRBJ2-1	CAISGDAGYNEQFF	TGTGCCATCTCCGGGGACGCCGGCTACAATGAGCAGTTCTTC
NA	NA	TRBV20-1	TRBJ1-1	CSAPPMVSTEAFF	TGCAGTGCCCCCCCCATGGTTAGCACTGAAGCTTTCTTT
few	TRBD2	TRBV7-2	TRBJ2-7	CASRPSGENEQYF	TGTGCCAGCAGACCAAGCGGGGAGAACGAGCAGTACTTC
few	TRBD1	TRBV4-1	TRBJ1-4	CASSQDPGQGTTNEKLFF	TGCGCCAGCAGCCAAGATCCCGGACAGGGCACAACTAATGAAAAACTGTTTTTT
NA	NA	TRBV20-1	TRBJ1-2	CSASYGYTF	TGCAGTGCCTCCTATGGCTACACCTTC
NA	TRBD2	TRBV9	TRBJ2-3	CASSVEWLAGGSTDTQYF	TGTGCCAGCAGCGTAGAGTGGTTAGCGGGGGGATCCACAGATACGCAGTATTTT
few	NA	TRBV3-1	TRBJ2-7	CASSQDRVGGYEQYF	TGTGCCAGCAGCCAAGACAGGGTTGGAGGCTACGAGCAGTACTTC
NA	TRBD1	TRBV20-1	TRBJ2-5	CSAAQPERTGETETQYF	TGCAGTGCTGCACAACCAGAAAGGACAGGGGAGACGGAGACCCAGTACTTC
NA	NA	TRBV4-3	TRBJ2-7	CASSQDPAEASIYEQYF	TGCGCCAGCAGCCAAGATCCAGCGGAGGCATCGATCTACGAGCAGTACTTC
NA	NA	TRBV25-1	TRBJ2-7	CASSEYGSGEQYF	TGTGCCAGCAGTGAATACGGGTCGGGGGAGCAGTACTTC
many	NA	TRBV12-3/TRBV12-4	TRBJ2-5	CASSLGFFTEETQYF	TGTGCCAGCAGTTTGGGCTTCTTTACTGAAGAGACCCAGTACTTC
NA	NA	TRBV4-3	TRBJ1-6	CASSQDFLSPLHF	TGCGCCAGCAGCCAAGATTTCCTTTCACCCCTCCACTTT
NA	NA	TRBV13	TRBJ2-5	CASSTTGVQETQYF	TGTGCCAGCAGCACTACGGGGGTGCAAGAGACCCAGTACTTC
NA	NA	TRBV27	TRBJ2-5	CASSFRGSDGTQYF	TGTGCCAGCAGTTTTCGGGGGTCCGATGGAACCCAGTACTTC
many	NA	TRBV6-1	TRBJ2-6	CASSPFGGANVLTF	TGTGCCAGCAGCCCATTCGGGGGGGCCAACGTCCTGACTTTC
NA	NA	TRBV27	TRBJ2-2	CASSLSGYPSTSNTGELFF	TGTGCCAGCAGTTTATCGGGGTACCCATCAACATCGAACACCGGGGAGCTGTTTTTT
NA	TRBD1	TRBV6-1	TRBJ2-1	CASRNQGQGVGNEQFF	TGTGCCAGCAGAAACCAGGGACAGGGGGTCGGCAATGAGCAGTTCTTC
few	NA	TRBV13	TRBJ2-6	CASSLYRADSQTGANVLTF	TGTGCCAGCAGCTTATACAGGGCTGATTCTCAGACTGGGGCCAACGTCCTGACTTTC
few	TRBD2	TRBV12-3/TRBV12-4	TRBJ2-5	CATGLALYYPDKETQYF	TGTGCCACCGGACTAGCGCTCTATTACCCCGACAAAGAGACCCAGTACTTC
NA	NA	TRBV6-2/TRBV6-3	TRBJ2-7	CASSYSTSGNPYEQYF	TGTGCCAGCAGTTACTCGACGTCGGGCAACCCCTACGAGCAGTACTTC
few	NA	TRBV7-9	TRBJ2-1	CASSWGPGSYNEQFF	TGTGCCAGCAGCTGGGGGCCAGGGAGCTACAATGAGCAGTTCTTC
many	NA	TRBV7-9	TRBJ1-1	CASSLDPGNTEAFF	TGTGCCAGCAGCTTAGATCCAGGAAACACTGAAGCTTTCTTT
NA	NA	TRBV4-2	TRBJ2-7	CASSGSGGSYEQYF	TGTGCCAGCAGCGGGTCGGGCGGGTCGTACGAGCAGTACTTC
few	TRBD1	TRBV5-5	TRBJ1-1	CASSDGTGSMNTEAFF	TGTGCCAGCAGCGACGGGACAGGGAGTATGAACACTGAAGCTTTCTTT
many	NA	TRBV29-1	TRBJ2-7	CSVLQGAYEQYF	TGCAGCGTTCTTCAGGGAGCCTACGAGCAGTACTTC
few	TRBD2	TRBV6-5	TRBJ2-1	CASSYSRLAVNNEQFF	TGTGCCAGCAGTTACAGCAGACTAGCGGTGAACAATGAGCAGTTCTTC
many	NA	TRBV4-1	TRBJ2-5	CASSHRGTVGETQYF	TGCGCCAGCAGCCACCGCGGGACAGTAGGAGAGACCCAGTACTTC
many	TRBD2	TRBV28	TRBJ2-7	CASSGRESYEQYF	TGTGCCAGCAGTGGGCGGGAGTCTTACGAGCAGTACTTC
few	TRBD2	TRBV3-1	TRBJ2-4	CASSQEVGLAENIQYF	TGTGCCAGCAGCCAAGAAGTCGGACTAGCGGAAAACATTCAGTACTTC
NA	NA	TRBV20-1	TRBJ2-5	CSARDFMAEQETQYF	TGCAGTGCTAGAGATTTTATGGCGGAGCAAGAGACCCAGTACTTC
few	NA	TRBV9	TRBJ2-3	CASSPWTTGDTQYF	TGTGCCAGCAGCCCATGGACTACCGGAGATACGCAGTATTTT
few	TRBD1	TRBV4-2	TRBJ2-5	CASSQVGMGQIQETQYF	TGTGCCAGCAGCCAAGTGGGGATGGGACAGATACAAGAGACCCAGTACTTC
NA	NA	TRBV12-3/TRBV12-4	TRBJ1-5	CASSSRWAGADQPQHF	TGTGCCAGCAGTTCCCGATGGGCAGGGGCCGATCAGCCCCAGCATTTT
NA	NA	TRBV29-1	TRBJ2-6	CSALLTLAGVQSGANVLTF	TGCAGCGCTCTGCTCACCCTCGCAGGGGTTCAGTCTGGGGCCAACGTCCTGACTTTC
many	TRBD2	TRBV12-3/TRBV12-4	TRBJ2-2	CASSHGSGRAHGELFF	TGTGCCAGCAGCCACGGGAGCGGGAGGGCCCACGGGGAGCTGTTTTTT
NA	NA	TRBV14	TRBJ2-1	CASSQDLRGFSYNEQFF	TGTGCCAGCAGCCAAGATTTGAGGGGATTCTCCTACAATGAGCAGTTCTTC
NA	NA	TRBV5-1	TRBJ2-1	CASTSWLAGDNEQFF	TGCGCCAGCACCTCATGGCTAGCAGGGGACAATGAGCAGTTCTTC
many	NA	TRBV7-9	TRBJ2-1	CASSLEGSYNEQFF	TGCGCCAGCAGCTTGGAAGGCTCCTACAATGAGCAGTTCTTC
few	NA	TRBV5-1	TRBJ2-1	CASSSGTNRTEFF	TGCGCCAGCAGTTCCGGGACTAATAGGACAGAGTTCTTC
NA	NA	TRBV7-3	TRBJ2-1	CASSLMGGREQFF	TGTGCCAGCAGCTTAATGGGGGGGCGGGAGCAGTTCTTC
few	NA	TRBV20-1	TRBJ2-7	CSAASRARPLEQYF	TGCAGTGCTGCCAGTAGGGCTAGGCCCCTGGAGCAGTACTTC
NA	NA	TRBV7-9	TRBJ2-7	CASSATGGDSYEQYF	TGTGCCAGCAGCGCCACAGGGGGGGACTCCTACGAGCAGTACTTC